The present T cell receptor (beta chain) was sequenced within a study of shared clonotypes between healthy human individuals. Study as a whole: Researchers assigned three CD4 naive, three CD4 memory, two CD8 naive and one CD8 memory plate to each donor. Study results and caveats: Blood was the sole source, and tissue repertoires probably differ.

Replicate sorted-subset PCRs were loaded with 150 to 200 ng DNA, about 30,000 T cell genomes. Libraries were prepared by immunoSEQ multiplex PCR; TCRdb keeps only in-frame clonotypes and omits some of them. Of roughly 1,500,000 clones listed, 98% were seen once; the top ten hold around 0.45%. CD4+ cells underwent separation, giving CD45RA+ naive and CD45RA-negative memory subsets. A note on this clone: Its antigen remains unknown.

CDR3 length: 16 residues. CDR1 and CDR2 from the germline V gene are MDHEN and SYDVKM. Trimming left V 1 base short and J 3 bases short, with 10 bases between. This sequence originates from a man aged 25-45 years in good health. This chain uses TRBV28 with TRBJ2-6, with D possibly called TRBD1 or TRBD2 (5 bases each). Specimen: naive CD4+ T cells sorted from blood. Subset denoted: CD45RA+ positively selected. CDR3 loop: CASSLLVGGGANVLTF. DNA of the CDR3: TGTGCCAGCAGTTTATTGGTTGGGGGTGGGGCCAACGTCCTGACTTTC.